Sequencing of this TCR beta chain was carried out in a study of blood T cell repertoires in COVID-19. Across the whole study: The United States, Italy and Spain supplied acute and convalescent COVID-19 samples. Sources were T cells, B-cell-depleted T cells, or PBMCs; the material itself was cDNA or gDNA.

Seattle-derived patients entered the study during active infection and were followed longitudinally. The CDR3 has 14 amino acids. Trimming took off 0 bases at V and 7 bases at J, with 9 bases between the two ends. Germline-derived CDR1 and CDR2 are LGHNA and YNFKEQ. Original analysis: It was from reference gene primer amplification that nucleated cell counts were estimated. Measured with immunoSEQ multiplex PCR; TCRdb has only the in-frame clones, and not every one. That table furnishes V, J and clone size, whereas the DNA furnished D and trimming. The sample holds some 290,000 clones, 90% seen once. This chain connects TRBV4-2 to TRBJ1-4; D ambiguous. This TCR came from a middle-aged woman with COVID-19, enrolled during active disease. Sequenced: peripheral blood. The CDR3 DNA reads as TGTGCCAGCAGCCAAGAGGGCATAGGTGAAAAACTGTTTTTT. The encoded protein is CASSQEGIGEKLFF.